This T cell receptor beta chain was obtained from a study of T cell responses to AZD1222 COVID-19 vaccine. Points from the study as a whole: With dominance at 160-218 and 743-854, vaccine-associated CD4 TCRs spanned spike. Donors skewed white British and female; clonal diversity was possibly underestimated. Nearly half of the spike-specific TCRs reportedly recognize variant regions that carry no mutations.

Trimming removed 3 bases at V and 2 bases at J, with 22 bases between. CDR1 SGHRS and CDR2 YFSETQ come from the germline V gene. This CDR3 is 18 amino acids long. In regard to this clone: Its antigen is still unknown.

TCRdb's table, derived via immunoSEQ multiplex PCR, lists solely in-frame clones and lacks some. This sample carries fewer than 20,000 clones, roughly nine tenths of them seen once, and the ten largest clones take roughly 9.4%. The input for sequencing was peripheral blood, taken 28 days after the second AZD1222 dose. This receptor was obtained from an adult who received the AZD1222 COVID-19 vaccine. The chain couples TRBV5-1 to TRBJ2-3; D is perhaps TRBD2 (6 bases). The CDR3 sequence is CASSWREEAHLSTDTQYF. The CDR3 nucleotides are TGCGCCAGCAGCTGGAGGGAGGAAGCACACCTTTCCACAGATACGCAGTATTTT.